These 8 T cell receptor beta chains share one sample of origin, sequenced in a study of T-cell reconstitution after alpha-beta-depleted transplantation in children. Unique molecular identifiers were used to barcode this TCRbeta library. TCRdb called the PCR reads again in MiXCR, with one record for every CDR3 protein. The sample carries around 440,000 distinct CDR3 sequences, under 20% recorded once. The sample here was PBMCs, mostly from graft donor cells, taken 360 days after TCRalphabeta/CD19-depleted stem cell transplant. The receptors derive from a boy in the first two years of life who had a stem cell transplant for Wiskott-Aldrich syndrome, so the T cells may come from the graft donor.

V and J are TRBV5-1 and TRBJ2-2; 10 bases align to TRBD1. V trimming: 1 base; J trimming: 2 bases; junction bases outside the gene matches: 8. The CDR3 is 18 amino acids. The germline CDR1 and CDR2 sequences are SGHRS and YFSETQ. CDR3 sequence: CASSLPPGQGSNTGELFF. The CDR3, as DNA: TGCGCCAGCAGCTTGCCCCCGGGACAGGGGTCCAACACCGGGGAGCTGTTTTTT.

CDR3: CASSPLRGVNTEAFF. The DNA for the CDR3 is TGTGCCAGCAGTCCCCTAAGGGGGGTGAACACTGAAGCTTTCTTT. This rearrangement joins TRBV12-3 or TRBV12-4 to TRBJ1-1; maybe TRBD1 (6 bases). The CDR3 spans 15 residues. V was trimmed by 5 bases and J by 0 bases, leaving 13 bases between them.

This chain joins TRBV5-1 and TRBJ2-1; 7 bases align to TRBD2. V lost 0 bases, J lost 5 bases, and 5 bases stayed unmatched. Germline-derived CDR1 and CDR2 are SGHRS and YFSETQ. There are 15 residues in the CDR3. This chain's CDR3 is CASSLEPGGHNEQFF. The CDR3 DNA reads TGCGCCAGCAGCTTGGAACCGGGAGGACACAATGAGCAGTTCTTC.

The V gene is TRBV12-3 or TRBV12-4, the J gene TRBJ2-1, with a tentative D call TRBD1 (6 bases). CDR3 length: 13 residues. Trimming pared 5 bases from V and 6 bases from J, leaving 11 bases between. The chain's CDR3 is CASSTTGLNEQFF. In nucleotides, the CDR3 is TGTGCCAGCAGTACGACAGGCCTCAATGAGCAGTTCTTC.

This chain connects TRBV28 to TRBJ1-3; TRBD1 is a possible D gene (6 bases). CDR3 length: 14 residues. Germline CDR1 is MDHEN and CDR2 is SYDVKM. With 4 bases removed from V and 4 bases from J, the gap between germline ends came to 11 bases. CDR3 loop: CASSSPGAGNTIYF. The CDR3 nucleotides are TGTGCCAGCAGTTCGCCGGGGGCAGGAAACACCATATATTTT.

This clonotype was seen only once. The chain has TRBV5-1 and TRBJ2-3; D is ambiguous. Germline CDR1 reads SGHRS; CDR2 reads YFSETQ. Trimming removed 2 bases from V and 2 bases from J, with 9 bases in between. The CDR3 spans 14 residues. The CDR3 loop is CASSLSVYTDTQYF. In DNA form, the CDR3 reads TGCGCCAGCAGCTTATCTGTTTACACAGATACGCAGTATTTT.

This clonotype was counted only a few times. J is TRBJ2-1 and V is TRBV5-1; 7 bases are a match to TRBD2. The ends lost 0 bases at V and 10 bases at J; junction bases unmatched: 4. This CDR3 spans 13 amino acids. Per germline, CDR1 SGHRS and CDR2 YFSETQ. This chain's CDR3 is CASSLAEGGEQFF. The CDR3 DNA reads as TGCGCCAGCAGCTTGGCCGAGGGAGGGGAGCAGTTCTTC.

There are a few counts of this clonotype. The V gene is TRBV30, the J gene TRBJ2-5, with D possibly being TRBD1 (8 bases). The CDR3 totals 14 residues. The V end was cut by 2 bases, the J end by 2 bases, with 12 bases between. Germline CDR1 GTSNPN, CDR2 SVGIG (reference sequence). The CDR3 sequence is CAWSKQGGQETQYF. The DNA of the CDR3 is TGTGCCTGGAGTAAACAGGGGGGGCAAGAGACCCAGTACTTC.